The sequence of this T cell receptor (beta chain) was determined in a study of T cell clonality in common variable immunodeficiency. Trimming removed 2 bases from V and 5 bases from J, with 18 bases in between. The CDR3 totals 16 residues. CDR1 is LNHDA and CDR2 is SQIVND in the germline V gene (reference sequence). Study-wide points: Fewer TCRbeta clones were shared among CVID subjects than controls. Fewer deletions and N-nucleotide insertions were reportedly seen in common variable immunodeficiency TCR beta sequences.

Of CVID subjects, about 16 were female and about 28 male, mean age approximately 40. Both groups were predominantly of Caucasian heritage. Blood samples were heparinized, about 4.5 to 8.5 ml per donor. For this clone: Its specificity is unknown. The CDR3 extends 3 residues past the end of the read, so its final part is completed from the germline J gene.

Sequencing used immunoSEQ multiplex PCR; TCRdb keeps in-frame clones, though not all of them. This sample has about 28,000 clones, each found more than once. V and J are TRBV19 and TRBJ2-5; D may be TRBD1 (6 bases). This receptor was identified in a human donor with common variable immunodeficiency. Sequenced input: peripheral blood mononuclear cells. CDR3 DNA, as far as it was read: TGTGCCAGTAGTATAAGGCACCAGGGGTTCCGGGAGACC. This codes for CASSIRHQGFRET. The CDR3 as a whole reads CASSIRHQGFRETQYF.